This T cell receptor (beta chain) was recorded in a study of cytomegalovirus exposure and HLA in healthy donors. Overall study findings and caveats: In a later analysis, 16,951 TCR beta sequences were associated with HLA alleles at 0.05 false discovery rate. There were some 150 TCR beta chains listed as cytomegalovirus-associated.

A multiplex PCR was run with 60 Vbeta primers and 13 Jbeta primers. Some clones are missing from TCRdb's copy, which holds only in-frame ones; the method was immunoSEQ multiplex PCR. In the table there are roughly 200,000 clones, over 65% of which are singletons. As concerns this clone: No antigen is known for it.

The CDR3 is 15 residues long. The ends lost 6 bases at V and 0 bases at J; junction bases unmatched: 7. The V gene's germline CDR1 is LNHDA and CDR2 SQIVND (reference sequence). This chain links TRBV19 with TRBJ1-2; 7 nucleotides agree with TRBD1. The sequence came from a man aged 55 to 70 in good health and CMV-seronegative. The material sequenced was PBMCs. The CDR3 sequence: CASSLDRASNYGYTF. Here the CDR3 DNA reads TGTGCCAGTAGCCTCGACAGGGCTTCTAACTATGGCTACACCTTC.